What follows is one T cell receptor (beta chain) and its context. No antigen is known for it. This sample's time point: week 47, end of study. Vaccine doses each comprised 300 ug of mutant IDH1 20-mer peptide, with topical imiquimod. Eight vaccinations were given in weeks 1, 3, 5, 7, 11, 15, 19 and 23. These data belong to a study of a mutant IDH1 vaccine in newly diagnosed glioma. Whole-study findings and limits: There were vaccine-induced immune responses in 90% to 95% of the patients. Pseudoprogression appeared unlinked to shifts in leading peripheral T cell clonotypes.

The assay was immunoSEQ multiplex PCR, and TCRdb's table has in-frame clones only and misses some. The table shows some 60,000 clones, with about four fifths occurring only once. Trimming stripped 4 bases from V and 5 bases from J, with 9 bases between. The CDR3 has 12 residues. Germline CDR1 is SGDLS and CDR2 is YYNGEE. The TCR sequence derives from a woman in her fifties or sixties with glioma. The V gene is TRBV9, the J gene TRBJ2-5; D gene uncertain. This specimen was PBMCs, taken from a glioma patient whose treatment included an IDH1 peptide vaccine. The DNA of the CDR3 is TGTGCCAGCAGCTCAAGTGGGGAGACCCAGTACTTC. Protein: CASSSSGETQYF.